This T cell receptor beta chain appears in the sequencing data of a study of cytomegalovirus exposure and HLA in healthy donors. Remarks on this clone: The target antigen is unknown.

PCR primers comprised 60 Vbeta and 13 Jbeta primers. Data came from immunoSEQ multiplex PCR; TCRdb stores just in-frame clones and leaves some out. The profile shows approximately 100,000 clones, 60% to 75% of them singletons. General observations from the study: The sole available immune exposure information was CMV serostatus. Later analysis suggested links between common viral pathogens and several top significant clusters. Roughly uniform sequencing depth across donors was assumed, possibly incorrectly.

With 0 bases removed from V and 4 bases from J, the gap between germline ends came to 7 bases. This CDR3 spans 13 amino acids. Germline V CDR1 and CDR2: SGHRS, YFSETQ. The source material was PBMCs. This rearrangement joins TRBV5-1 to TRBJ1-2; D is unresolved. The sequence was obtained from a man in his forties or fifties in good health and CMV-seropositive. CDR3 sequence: CASSLGGSYGYTF. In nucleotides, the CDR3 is TGCGCCAGCAGCTTGGGAGGGTCCTATGGCTACACCTTC.